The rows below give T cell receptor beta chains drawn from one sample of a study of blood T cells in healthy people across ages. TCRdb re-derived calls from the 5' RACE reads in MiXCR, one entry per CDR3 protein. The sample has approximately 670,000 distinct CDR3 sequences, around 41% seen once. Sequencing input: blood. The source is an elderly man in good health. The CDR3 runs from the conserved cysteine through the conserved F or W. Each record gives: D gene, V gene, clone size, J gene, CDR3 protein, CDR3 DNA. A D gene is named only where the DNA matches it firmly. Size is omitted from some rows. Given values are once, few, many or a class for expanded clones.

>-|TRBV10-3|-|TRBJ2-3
CATSTPTDTQYF
TGTGCCACCAGCACCCCCACAGATACGCAGTATTTT
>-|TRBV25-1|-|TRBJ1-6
CASGGVGGNSYNSPLHF
TGTGCCAGCGGGGGAGTGGGGGGTAACTCCTATAATTCACCCCTCCACTTT
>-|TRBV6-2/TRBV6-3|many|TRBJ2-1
CASSSPPRRGNEQFF
TGTGCCAGCAGTTCCCCCCCACGTCGAGGGAATGAGCAGTTCTTC
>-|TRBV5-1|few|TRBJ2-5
CASSFGDVRRETQYF
TGCGCCAGCAGCTTTGGGGACGTCCGGCGGGAGACCCAGTACTTC
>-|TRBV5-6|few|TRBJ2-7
CASSLEGLPYEQYF
TGTGCCAGCAGCTTGGAAGGACTACCCTACGAGCAGTACTTC
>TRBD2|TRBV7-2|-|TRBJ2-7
CASSLVGLADLSYEQYF
TGTGCCAGCAGCTTAGTCGGTCTAGCGGATCTATCCTACGAGCAGTACTTC
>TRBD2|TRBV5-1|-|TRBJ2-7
CTSSPGGFVSYEQYF
TGCACCAGCAGCCCGGGGGGGTTCGTTTCCTACGAGCAGTACTTC
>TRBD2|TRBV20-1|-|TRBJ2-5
CSAAPGLAGAQYF
TGCAGTGCTGCCCCCGGACTAGCGGGAGCGCAGTACTTC
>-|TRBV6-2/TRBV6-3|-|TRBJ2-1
CASRAEGVHNEQFF
TGTGCCAGCAGGGCCGAGGGGGTTCACAATGAGCAGTTCTTC
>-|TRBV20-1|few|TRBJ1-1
CSAGDREAFF
TGCAGTGCTGGAGACAGAGAAGCTTTCTTT
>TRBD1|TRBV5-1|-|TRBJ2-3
CASSLETGGSTDTQYF
TGCGCCAGCAGCTTGGAGACAGGGGGCAGCACAGATACGCAGTATTTT
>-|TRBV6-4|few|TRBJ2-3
CASSPQGIDTQYF
TGTGCCAGCAGTCCCCAGGGGATAGATACGCAGTATTTT
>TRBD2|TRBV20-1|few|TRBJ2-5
CSARGRLAGESETQYF
TGCAGTGCTAGGGGGAGGCTAGCGGGAGAATCAGAGACCCAGTACTTC
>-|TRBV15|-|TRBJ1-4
CATSRSGEKLFF
TGTGCCACCAGCAGAAGCGGGGAAAAACTGTTTTTT
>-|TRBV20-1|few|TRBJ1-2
CSARVQAGRGYTF
TGCAGTGCTAGAGTCCAGGCTGGTCGAGGCTACACCTTC
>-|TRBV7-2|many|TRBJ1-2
CASSLDLNYGYTF
TGTGCCAGCAGCTTAGACTTAAACTATGGCTACACCTTC
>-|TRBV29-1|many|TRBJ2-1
CSVTGNSYNEQFF
TGCAGCGTGACAGGCAACTCCTACAATGAGCAGTTCTTC
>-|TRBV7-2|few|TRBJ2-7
CASSPTPNQGHGYEQYF
TGTGCCAGCAGCCCAACACCCAACCAGGGACACGGGTACGAGCAGTACTTC
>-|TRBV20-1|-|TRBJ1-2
CSARVPLSSYGYTF
TGCAGTGCTAGAGTCCCCCTTTCATCCTATGGCTACACCTTC
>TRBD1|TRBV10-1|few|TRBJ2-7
CASSHGIGQGSSAYEQYF
TGCGCCAGCAGCCACGGAATCGGACAGGGAAGTAGCGCCTACGAGCAGTACTTC
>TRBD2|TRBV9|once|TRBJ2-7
CASSSRTSGRIYEQYF
TGTGCCAGCAGCTCTCGGACTAGCGGGAGGATTTACGAGCAGTACTTC
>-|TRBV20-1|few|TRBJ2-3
CSARSGLQQYF
TGCAGTGCTAGATCCGGCCTCCAGCAGTATTTT
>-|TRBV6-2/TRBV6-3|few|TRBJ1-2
CASSYGSFGYTF
TGTGCCAGCAGTTACGGGAGTTTCGGCTACACCTTC
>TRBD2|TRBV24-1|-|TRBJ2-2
CATSDPIAGNTGELFF
TGTGCCACCAGTGACCCAATAGCGGGTAACACCGGGGAGCTGTTTTTT
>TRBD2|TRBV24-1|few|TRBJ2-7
CATSGTTSGLKNEQYF
TGTGCCACCAGTGGGACGACTAGCGGGTTGAAGAACGAGCAGTACTTC
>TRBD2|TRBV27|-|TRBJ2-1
CASQREMPCNEQFF
TGTGCCAGTCAGCGGGAGATGCCCTGCAATGAGCAGTTCTTC
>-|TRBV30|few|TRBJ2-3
CAWTRTSTDTQYF
TGTGCCTGGACAAGGACGAGCACAGATACGCAGTATTTT
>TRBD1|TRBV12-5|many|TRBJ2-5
CASGRDRGETQYF
TGTGCTAGTGGTCGAGACAGGGGAGAGACCCAGTACTTC
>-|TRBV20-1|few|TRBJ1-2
CSARDPFRQTTLTTPYTF
TGCAGTGCTAGAGACCCCTTCAGACAGACTACCCTAACTACCCCCTACACCTTC
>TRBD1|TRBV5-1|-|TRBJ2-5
CASSLTKPTGGLQETQYF
TGCGCCAGCAGCTTAACCAAACCGACAGGGGGCCTCCAAGAGACCCAGTACTTC
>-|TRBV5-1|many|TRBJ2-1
CASSLDPGRNEQFF
TGCGCCAGCAGCTTGGATCCAGGGCGCAATGAGCAGTTCTTC
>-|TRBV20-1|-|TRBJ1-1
CSARSGPEAFF
TGCAGTGCTAGATCGGGGCCTGAAGCTTTCTTT
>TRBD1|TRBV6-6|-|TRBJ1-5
CASSPQDRGSGQPQHF
TGTGCCAGCAGTCCCCAGGACAGGGGTTCCGGTCAGCCCCAGCATTTT
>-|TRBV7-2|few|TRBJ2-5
CASSLAPRTHNEQYF
TGTGCCAGCAGCTTAGCCCCACGGACCCACAATGAGCAGTACTTC